This T cell receptor (beta chain) was found in a study of T cells in Graves' hyperthyroidism and ophthalmopathy. Study-level information: At initial diagnosis, before any treatment had begun, peripheral blood was obtained.

Amplification yielded TCR beta CDR3 regions, with RNA transcripts as the source. The HTBI primer set served for first-round RT-PCR of the TCR CDR3. MiXCR was run by TCRdb on the multiplex PCR reads, yielding one entry per CDR3 protein. The sample has hundreds of thousands of distinct CDR3 sequences, roughly a quarter seen once. Regarding the study as a whole: Through a model of 13 V-J features, ophthalmopathy was separated from stable hyperthyroidism.

With 5 bases removed from V and 1 base from J, the gap between germline ends came to 23 bases. The CDR3 spans 18 residues. At least ten counts were recorded for this clonotype. Its cognate antigen is unknown. Uncontrolled infection, other autoimmune disease, pregnancy and lactation each barred patients from inclusion. Diagnoses rested on clinical symptoms, serum thyroxine and TRAb, thyroid ultrasound and orbital computed tomography. Sequencing was done on a sample of blood. The V gene is TRBV12-3 or TRBV12-4, the J gene TRBJ1-1, with D tentatively TRBD1 (6 bases). The source is a woman between 25 and 40 years old with Graves' ophthalmopathy. CDR3 nucleotide sequence: TGTGCCAGCAGTCCCCGTTGGGGGGCCTTAGGAGGGAACACTGAAGCTTTCTTT. Its protein product is CASSPRWGALGGNTEAFF.